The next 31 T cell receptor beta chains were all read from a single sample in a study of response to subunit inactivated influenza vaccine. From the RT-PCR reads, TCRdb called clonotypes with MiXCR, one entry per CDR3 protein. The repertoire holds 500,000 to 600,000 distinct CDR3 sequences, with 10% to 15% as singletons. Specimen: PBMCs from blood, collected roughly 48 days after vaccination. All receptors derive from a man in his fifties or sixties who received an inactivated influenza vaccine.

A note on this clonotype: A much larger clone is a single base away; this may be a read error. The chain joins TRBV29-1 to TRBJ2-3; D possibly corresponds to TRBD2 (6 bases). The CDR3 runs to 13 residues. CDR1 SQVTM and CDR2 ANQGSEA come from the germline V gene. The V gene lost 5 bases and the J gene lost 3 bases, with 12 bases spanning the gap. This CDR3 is CSVCIGRTDTQYF. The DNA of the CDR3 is TGCAGCGTTTGTATCGGGAGAACAGATACGCAGTATTTT.

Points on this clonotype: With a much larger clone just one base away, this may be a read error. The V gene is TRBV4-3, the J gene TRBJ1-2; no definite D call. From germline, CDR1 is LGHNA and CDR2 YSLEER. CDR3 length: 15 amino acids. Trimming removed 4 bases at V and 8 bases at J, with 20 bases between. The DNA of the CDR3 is TGCGCCAGCAGCCCAGCTTTTATCCAGGCGGGGGGCTACACCTTC. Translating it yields CASSPAFIQAGGYTF.

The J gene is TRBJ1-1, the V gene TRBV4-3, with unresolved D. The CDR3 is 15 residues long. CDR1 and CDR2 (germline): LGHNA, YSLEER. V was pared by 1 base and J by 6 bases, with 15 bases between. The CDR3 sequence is CASSQGFQDAAEAFF. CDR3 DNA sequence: TGCGCCAGCAGCCAAGGATTTCAGGACGCGGCTGAAGCTTTCTTT.

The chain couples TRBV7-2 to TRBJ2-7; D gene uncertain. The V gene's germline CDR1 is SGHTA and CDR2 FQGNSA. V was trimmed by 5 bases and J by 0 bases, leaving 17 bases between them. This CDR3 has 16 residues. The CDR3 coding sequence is TGTGCCAGCAGCCCCTCCCACGGGCCGAACTCCTACGAGCAGTACTTC. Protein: CASSPSHGPNSYEQYF.

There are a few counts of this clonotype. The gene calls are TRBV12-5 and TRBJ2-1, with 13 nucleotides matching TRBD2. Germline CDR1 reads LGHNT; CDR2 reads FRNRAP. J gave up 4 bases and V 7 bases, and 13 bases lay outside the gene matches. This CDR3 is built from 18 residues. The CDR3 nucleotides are TGTGCTAGTGCCCAAACTCTCCTGACTAGCGGGGGGTACAATGAGCAGTTCTTC. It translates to CASAQTLLTSGGYNEQFF. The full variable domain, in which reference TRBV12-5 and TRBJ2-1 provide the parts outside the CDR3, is DARVTQTPRHKVTEMGQEVTMRCQPILGHNTVFWYRQTMMQGLELLAYFRNRAPLDDSGMPKDRFSAEMPDATLATLKIQPSEPRDSAVYFCASAQTLLTSGGYNEQFFGPGTRLTVL.

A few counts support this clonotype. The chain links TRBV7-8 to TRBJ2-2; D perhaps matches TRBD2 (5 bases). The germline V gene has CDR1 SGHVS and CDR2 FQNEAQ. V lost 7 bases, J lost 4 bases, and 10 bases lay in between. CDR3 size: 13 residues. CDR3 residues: CASKRLATGELFF. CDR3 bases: TGTGCCAGCAAACGGCTAGCCACCGGGGAGCTGTTTTTT.

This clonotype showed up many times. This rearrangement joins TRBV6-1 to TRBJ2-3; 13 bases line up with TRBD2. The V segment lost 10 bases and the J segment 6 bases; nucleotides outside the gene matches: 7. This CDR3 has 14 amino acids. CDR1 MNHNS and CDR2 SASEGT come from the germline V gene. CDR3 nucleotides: TGTGCCACTACCGGGACTAGCGGGGTGGATACGCAGTATTTT. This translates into CATTGTSGVDTQYF.

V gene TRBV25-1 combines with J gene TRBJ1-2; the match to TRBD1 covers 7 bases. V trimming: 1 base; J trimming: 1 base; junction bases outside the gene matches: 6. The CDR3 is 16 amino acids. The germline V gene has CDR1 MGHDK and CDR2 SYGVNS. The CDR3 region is CASSESRGFFNYGYTF. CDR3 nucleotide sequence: TGTGCCAGCAGTGAATCCAGGGGGTTCTTTAACTATGGCTACACCTTC.

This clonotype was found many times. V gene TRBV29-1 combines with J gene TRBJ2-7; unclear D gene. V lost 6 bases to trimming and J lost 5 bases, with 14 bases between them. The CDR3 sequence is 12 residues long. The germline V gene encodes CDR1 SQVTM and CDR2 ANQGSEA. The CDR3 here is CSVRTASHEQYF. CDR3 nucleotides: TGCAGCGTAAGGACGGCTTCCCACGAGCAGTACTTC.

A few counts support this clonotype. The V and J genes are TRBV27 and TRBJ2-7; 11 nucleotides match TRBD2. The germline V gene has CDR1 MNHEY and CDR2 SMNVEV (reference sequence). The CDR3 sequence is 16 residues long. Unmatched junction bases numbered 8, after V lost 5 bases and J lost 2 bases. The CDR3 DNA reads TGTGCCAGCAGTCGCCTGACTAGCGGGACCGCCTACGAGCAGTACTTC. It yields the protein CASSRLTSGTAYEQYF.

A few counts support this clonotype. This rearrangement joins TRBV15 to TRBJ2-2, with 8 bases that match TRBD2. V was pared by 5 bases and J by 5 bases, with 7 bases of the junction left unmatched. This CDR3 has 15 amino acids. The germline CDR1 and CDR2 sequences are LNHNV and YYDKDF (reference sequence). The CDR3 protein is CATSAGTRGTGELFF. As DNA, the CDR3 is TGTGCCACCAGCGCCGGGACTAGGGGTACCGGGGAGCTGTTTTTT. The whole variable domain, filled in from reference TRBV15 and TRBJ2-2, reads DAMVIQNPRYQVTQFGKPVTLSCSQTLNHNVMYWYQQKSSQAPKLLFHYYDKDFNNEADTPDNFQSRRPNTSFCFLDIRSPGLGDTAMYLCATSAGTRGTGELFFGEGSRLTVL.

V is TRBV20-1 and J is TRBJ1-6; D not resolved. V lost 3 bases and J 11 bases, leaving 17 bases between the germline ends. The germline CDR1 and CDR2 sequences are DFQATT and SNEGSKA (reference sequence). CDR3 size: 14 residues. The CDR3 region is CSASGDSIGAPLHF. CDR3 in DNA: TGCAGTGCTAGCGGTGATAGTATCGGGGCACCCCTCCACTTT.

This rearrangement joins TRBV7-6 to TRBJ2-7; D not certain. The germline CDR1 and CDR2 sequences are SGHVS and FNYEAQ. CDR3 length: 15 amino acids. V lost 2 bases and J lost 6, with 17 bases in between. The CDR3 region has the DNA TGTGCCAGCAGCTTAACGCCCCAGAAGTCACCCGAGCAGTACTTC. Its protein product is CASSLTPQKSPEQYF.

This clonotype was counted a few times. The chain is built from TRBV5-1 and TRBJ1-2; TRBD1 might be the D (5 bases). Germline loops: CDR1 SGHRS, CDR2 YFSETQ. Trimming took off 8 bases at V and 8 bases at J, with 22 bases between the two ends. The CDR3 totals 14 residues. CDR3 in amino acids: CASTWRGGSTGYTF. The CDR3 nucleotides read TGCGCCAGTACGTGGAGGGGCGGCTCGACGGGCTACACCTTC.

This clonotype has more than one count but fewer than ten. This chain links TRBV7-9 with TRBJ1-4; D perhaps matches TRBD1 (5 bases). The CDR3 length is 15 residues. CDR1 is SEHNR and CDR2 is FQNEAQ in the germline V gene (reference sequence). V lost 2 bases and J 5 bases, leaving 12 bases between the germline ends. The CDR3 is CASSLRRGDNEKLFF. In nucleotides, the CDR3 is TGTGCCAGCAGCTTACGGAGGGGAGACAATGAAAAACTGTTTTTT.

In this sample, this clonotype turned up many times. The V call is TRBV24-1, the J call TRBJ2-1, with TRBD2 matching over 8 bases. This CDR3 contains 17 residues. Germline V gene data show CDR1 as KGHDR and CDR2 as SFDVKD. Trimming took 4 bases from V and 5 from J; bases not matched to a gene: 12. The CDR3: CATSDPSRRGDHNEQFF. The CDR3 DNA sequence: TGTGCCACCAGTGACCCGTCGAGGCGGGGGGACCACAATGAGCAGTTCTTC.

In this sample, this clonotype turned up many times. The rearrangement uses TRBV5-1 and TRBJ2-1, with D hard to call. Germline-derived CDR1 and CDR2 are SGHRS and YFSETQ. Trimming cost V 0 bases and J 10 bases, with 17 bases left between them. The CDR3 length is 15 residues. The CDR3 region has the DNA TGCGCCAGCAGCTTGGCCGAACCAGCGATCGGCGAGCAGTTCTTC. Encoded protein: CASSLAEPAIGEQFF.

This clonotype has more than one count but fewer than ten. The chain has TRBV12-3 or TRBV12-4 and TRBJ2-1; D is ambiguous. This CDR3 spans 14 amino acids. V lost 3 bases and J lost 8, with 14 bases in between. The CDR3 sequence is CASSFFIGYDEQFF. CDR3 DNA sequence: TGTGCCAGCAGTTTTTTTATAGGTTACGATGAGCAGTTCTTC.

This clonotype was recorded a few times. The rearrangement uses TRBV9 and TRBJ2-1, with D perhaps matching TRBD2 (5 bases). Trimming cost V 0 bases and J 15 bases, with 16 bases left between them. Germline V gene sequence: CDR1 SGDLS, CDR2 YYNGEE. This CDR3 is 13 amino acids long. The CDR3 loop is CASSVVSEGVAFF. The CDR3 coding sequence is TGTGCCAGCAGCGTAGTTTCCGAGGGAGTGGCGTTCTTC.

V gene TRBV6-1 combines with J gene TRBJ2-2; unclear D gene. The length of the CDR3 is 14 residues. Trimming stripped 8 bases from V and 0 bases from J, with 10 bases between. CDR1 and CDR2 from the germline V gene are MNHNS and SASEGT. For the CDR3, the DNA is TGTGCCAGCGCCAAAACTGCGAACACCGGGGAGCTGTTTTTT. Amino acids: CASAKTANTGELFF.

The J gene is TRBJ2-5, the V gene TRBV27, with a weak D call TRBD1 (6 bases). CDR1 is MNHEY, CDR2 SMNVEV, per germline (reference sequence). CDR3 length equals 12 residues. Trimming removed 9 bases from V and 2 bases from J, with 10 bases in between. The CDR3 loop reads CARTDSQETQYF. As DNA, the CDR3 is TGTGCCAGGACGGACAGTCAAGAGACCCAGTACTTC.

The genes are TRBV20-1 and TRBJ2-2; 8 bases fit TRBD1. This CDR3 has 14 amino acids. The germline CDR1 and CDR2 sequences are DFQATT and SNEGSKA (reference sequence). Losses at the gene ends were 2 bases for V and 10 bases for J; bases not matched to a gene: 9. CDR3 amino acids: CSARTRGPTKELFF. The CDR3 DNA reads TGCAGTGCTAGAACCAGGGGGCCAACCAAGGAGCTGTTTTTT.

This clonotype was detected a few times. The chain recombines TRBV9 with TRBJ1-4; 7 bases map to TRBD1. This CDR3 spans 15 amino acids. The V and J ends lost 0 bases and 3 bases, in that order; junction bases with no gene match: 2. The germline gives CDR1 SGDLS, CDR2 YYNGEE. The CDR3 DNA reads TGTGCCAGCAGCGTAGGGACAGGATCTAATGAAAAACTGTTTTTT. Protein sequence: CASSVGTGSNEKLFF.

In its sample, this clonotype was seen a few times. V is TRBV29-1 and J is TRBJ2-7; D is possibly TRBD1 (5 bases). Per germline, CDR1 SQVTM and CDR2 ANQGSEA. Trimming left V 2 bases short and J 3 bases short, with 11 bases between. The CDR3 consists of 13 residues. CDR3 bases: TGCAGCGTTGAAACTCGACAGAGCTACGAGCAGTACTTC. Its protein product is CSVETRQSYEQYF.

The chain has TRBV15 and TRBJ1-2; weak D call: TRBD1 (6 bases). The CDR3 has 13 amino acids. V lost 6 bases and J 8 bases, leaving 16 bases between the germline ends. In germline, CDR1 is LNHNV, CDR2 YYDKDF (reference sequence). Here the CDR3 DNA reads TGTGCCACCAGTACCGACAGGTTGAGGGGCTACACCTTC. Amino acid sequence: CATSTDRLRGYTF.

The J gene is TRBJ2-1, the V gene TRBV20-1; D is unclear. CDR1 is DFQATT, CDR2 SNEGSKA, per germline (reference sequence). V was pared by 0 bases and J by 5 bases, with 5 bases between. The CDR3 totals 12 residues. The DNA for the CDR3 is TGCAGTGCTAGAGATACGGACAATGAGCAGTTCTTC. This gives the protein CSARDTDNEQFF.

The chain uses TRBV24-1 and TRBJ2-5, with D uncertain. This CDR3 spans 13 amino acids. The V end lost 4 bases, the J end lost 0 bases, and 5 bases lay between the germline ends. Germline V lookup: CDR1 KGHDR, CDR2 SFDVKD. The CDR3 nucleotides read TGTGCCACCAGTGAAGCATACCAAGAGACCCAGTACTTC. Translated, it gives CATSEAYQETQYF.

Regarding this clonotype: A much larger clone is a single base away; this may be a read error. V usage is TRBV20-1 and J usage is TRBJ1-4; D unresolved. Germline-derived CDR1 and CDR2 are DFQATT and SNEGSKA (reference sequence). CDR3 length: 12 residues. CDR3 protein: CRAQATNEKLFF. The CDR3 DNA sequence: TGCAGGGCTCAGGCAACTAATGAAAAACTGTTTTTT.

The CDR3 reads CSVAGTKRADTQYF. DNA for the CDR3: TGCAGCGTTGCCGGGACTAAGCGGGCAGATACGCAGTATTTT. The gene calls are TRBV29-1 and TRBJ2-3, with TRBD2 matching 7 bases. CDR1 is SQVTM and CDR2 is ANQGSEA in the germline V gene. Trimming removed 4 bases from V and 4 bases from J; junction bases left unmatched: 8. This CDR3 contains 14 residues.

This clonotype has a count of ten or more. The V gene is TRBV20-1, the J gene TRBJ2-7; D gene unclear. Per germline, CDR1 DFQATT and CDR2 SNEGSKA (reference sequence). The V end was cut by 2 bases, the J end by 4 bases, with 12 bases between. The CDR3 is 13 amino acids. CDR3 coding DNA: TGCAGTGCTAGAATTCCTTCCGTTTACGAGCAGTACTTC. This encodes CSARIPSVYEQYF.

The CDR3 region is CASSRIAGVYEQYF. The CDR3 nucleotides read TGTGCCAGCAGCCGTATAGCGGGAGTCTACGAGCAGTACTTC. J is TRBJ2-7 and V is TRBV16, with TRBD2 matching 9 bases. V lost 4 bases and J lost 3; bases outside the gene matches: 4. Germline V lookup: CDR1 KGHSY, CDR2 FQNENV. The CDR3 sequence is 14 residues long.